This T cell receptor (beta chain) appears in the sequencing data of a study of blood T cell repertoires in COVID-19. Background on the study: In each case, the material was cDNA or gDNA derived from T cells, B-cell-depleted T cells, or PBMCs.

The CDR3 extends over 17 amino acids. The V and J ends lost 3 bases and 4 bases respectively, with 22 bases between them. CDR1 is GTSNPN and CDR2 is SVGIG in the germline V gene (reference sequence). The participants were between 18 and 89 years old and came from 24 US areas. Categorization into cohorts depended on clinical history that participants reported. Two negative PCRs, clearance, or symptom resolution had been documented for recovered Cohort 3 donors. TCRdb keeps only in-frame clones here, not all; method: immunoSEQ multiplex PCR. The repertoire holds a few hundred thousand clones, with around 85% as singletons.

The receptor was derived from a man between 35 and 55 years old who had recovered from COVID-19. The specimen sequenced was PBMCs or T cells enriched from blood (not recorded which). The chain uses TRBV30 and TRBJ1-3; D remains unclear. The CDR3, as DNA: TGTGCCTGGAGCCCCACCGTGGCCTCTTCTCGCGGAAACACCATATATTTT. This encodes CAWSPTVASSRGNTIYF.